This TCR beta chain originates from a study of cytotoxic CD8 clonotypes in ibrutinib-treated CLL. About the research overall: Of the patients, about 12 were relapsed/refractory, about 15 treatment-naive and 17 to 18 IGHV unmutated.

The method was immunoSEQ multiplex PCR; TCRdb's version includes in-frame clones alone and lacks a portion of them. Here the sample spans 50,000 to 75,000 clones, about 72% being singletons. Concerning this clone itself: The antigen remains undetermined.

Findings of the study overall: Against age-matched healthy donors, baseline clonality ran higher and tracked circulating CD8+ T-cell counts.

The TCR comes from a human donor with chronic lymphocytic leukemia. Sequenced material: PBMCs, taken after 12 months of ibrutinib treatment.

The CDR3 DNA is TGTGCCAGCAGCGTAGGCGGTAGCGGAGACTTCAACACCGGGGAGCTGTTTTTT. It yields the protein CASSVGGSGDFNTGELFF. J is TRBJ2-2 and V is TRBV9, with D possibly matching TRBD2 (6 bases). The CDR3 is made up of 18 amino acids. Germline CDR1 SGDLS, CDR2 YYNGEE. Trimming shortened V by 0 bases and J by 2 bases, and 17 bases separated the two germline ends.